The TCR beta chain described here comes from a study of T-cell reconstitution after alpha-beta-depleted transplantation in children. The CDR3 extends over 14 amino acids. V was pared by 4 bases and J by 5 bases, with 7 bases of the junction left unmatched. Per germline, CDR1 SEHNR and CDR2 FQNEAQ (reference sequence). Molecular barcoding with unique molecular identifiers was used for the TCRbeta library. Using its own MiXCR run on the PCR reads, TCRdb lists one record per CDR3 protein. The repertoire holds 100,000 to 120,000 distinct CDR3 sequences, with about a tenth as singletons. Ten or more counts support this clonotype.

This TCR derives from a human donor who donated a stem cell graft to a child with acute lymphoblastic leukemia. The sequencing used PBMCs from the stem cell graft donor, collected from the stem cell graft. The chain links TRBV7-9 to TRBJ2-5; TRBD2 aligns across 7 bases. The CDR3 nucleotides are TGTGCCAGCAGCTCGCTCGGGGGGACGGAGACCCAGTACTTC. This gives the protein CASSSLGGTETQYF.